This T cell receptor (beta chain) was documented in a study of blood T cell repertoires in COVID-19. At the level of the study: Material from acute and convalescent COVID-19 was sourced from the United States, Italy and Spain. The cDNA or gDNA used as material had been derived from T cells, B-cell-depleted T cells, or PBMCs.

V dropped 4 bases and J dropped 9 bases, with 15 bases sitting between them. Germline V lookup: CDR1 SGHDN, CDR2 FVKESK. The CDR3 has 13 amino acids. Authors' analysis steps: The assay estimated nucleated cells by amplifying reference gene primers. The data were produced by immunoSEQ multiplex PCR, yet TCRdb's version contains in-frame clones alone and is incomplete. V, J and clone size reflect that table, while D and trimming were determined from the DNA. The sample comprises 110,000 or so clones, 88% of which are singletons, and approximately 2.5% rests with the top ten. The clonotype was recovered from a human donor in a cohort sampled during active COVID-19. This chain uses TRBV14 with TRBJ2-5; D perhaps matches TRBD1 (5 bases). What was sequenced was peripheral blood. The CDR3 protein is CASSPGFVRPQYF. The CDR3 DNA is TGTGCCAGCAGCCCAGGGTTTGTGAGGCCCCAGTACTTC. Supplemented by reference TRBV14 and TRBJ2-5, the full variable domain reads EAGVTQFPSHSVIEKGQTVTLRCDPISGHDNLYWYRRVMGKEIKFLLHFVKESKQDESGMPNNRFLAERTGGTYSTLKVQPAELEDSGVYFCASSPGFVRPQYFGPGTRLLVL.